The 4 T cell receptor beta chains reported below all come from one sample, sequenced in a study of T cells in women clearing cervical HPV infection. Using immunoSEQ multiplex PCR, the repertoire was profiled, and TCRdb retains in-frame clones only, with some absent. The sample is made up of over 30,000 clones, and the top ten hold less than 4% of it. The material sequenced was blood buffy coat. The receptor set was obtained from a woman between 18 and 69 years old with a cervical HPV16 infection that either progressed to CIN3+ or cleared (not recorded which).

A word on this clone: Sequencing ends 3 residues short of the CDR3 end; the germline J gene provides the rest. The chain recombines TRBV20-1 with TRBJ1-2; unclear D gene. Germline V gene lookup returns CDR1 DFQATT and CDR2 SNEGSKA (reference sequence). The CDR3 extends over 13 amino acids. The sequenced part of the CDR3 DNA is TGCAGTGCTAGAGATGCCAGAAGTCACGGC. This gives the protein CSARDARSHG. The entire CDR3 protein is CSARDARSHGYTF.

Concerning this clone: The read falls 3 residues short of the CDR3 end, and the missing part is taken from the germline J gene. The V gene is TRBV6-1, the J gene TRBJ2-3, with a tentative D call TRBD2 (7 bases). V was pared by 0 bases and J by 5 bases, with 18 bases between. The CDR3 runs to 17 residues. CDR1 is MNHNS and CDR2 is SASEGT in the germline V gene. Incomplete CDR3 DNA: TGTGCCAGCAGTGAAGCGCTTCTCGGGGGGCTAGGAGATACG. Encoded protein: CASSEALLGGLGDT. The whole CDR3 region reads CASSEALLGGLGDTQYF.

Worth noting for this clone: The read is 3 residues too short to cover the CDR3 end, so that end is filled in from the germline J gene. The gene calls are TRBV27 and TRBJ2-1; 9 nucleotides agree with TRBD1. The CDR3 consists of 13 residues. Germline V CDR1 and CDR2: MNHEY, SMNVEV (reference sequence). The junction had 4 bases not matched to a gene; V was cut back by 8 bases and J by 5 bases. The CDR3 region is CASGQGLNNEQFF. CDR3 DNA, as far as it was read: TGTGCCAGCGGACAGGGGCTTAACAATGAG.

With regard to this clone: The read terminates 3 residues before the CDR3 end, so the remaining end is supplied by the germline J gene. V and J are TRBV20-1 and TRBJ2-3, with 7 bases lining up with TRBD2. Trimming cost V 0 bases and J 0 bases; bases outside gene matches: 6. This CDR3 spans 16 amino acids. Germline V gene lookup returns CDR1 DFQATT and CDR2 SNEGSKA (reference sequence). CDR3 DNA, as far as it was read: TGCAGTGCTAGAGAGGAACTAGCGTCGAGCACAGATACG. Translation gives CSAREELASSTDT. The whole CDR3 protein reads CSAREELASSTDTQYF.